What follows is one T cell receptor beta chain and its context. The PCR contained 60 Vbeta and 13 Jbeta primers. Assay used: immunoSEQ multiplex PCR; TCRdb lists only in-frame clones, some missing. This sample has 130,000 or so clones, with around 90% found just once. The data were taken from a study of cytomegalovirus exposure and HLA in healthy donors. Trimming stripped 4 bases from V and 2 bases from J, with 9 bases between. There are 14 residues in the CDR3. The germline CDR1 and CDR2 sequences are MNHEY and SVGAGI. This rearrangement joins TRBV6-5 to TRBJ1-3; D call uncertain. The TCR comes from a woman between 40 and 55 years old in good health and CMV-seronegative. Material: PBMCs. CDR3 in amino acids: CASSSSVAGNTIYF. DNA of the CDR3: TGTGCCAGCAGTTCGAGTGTCGCTGGAAACACCATATATTTT.